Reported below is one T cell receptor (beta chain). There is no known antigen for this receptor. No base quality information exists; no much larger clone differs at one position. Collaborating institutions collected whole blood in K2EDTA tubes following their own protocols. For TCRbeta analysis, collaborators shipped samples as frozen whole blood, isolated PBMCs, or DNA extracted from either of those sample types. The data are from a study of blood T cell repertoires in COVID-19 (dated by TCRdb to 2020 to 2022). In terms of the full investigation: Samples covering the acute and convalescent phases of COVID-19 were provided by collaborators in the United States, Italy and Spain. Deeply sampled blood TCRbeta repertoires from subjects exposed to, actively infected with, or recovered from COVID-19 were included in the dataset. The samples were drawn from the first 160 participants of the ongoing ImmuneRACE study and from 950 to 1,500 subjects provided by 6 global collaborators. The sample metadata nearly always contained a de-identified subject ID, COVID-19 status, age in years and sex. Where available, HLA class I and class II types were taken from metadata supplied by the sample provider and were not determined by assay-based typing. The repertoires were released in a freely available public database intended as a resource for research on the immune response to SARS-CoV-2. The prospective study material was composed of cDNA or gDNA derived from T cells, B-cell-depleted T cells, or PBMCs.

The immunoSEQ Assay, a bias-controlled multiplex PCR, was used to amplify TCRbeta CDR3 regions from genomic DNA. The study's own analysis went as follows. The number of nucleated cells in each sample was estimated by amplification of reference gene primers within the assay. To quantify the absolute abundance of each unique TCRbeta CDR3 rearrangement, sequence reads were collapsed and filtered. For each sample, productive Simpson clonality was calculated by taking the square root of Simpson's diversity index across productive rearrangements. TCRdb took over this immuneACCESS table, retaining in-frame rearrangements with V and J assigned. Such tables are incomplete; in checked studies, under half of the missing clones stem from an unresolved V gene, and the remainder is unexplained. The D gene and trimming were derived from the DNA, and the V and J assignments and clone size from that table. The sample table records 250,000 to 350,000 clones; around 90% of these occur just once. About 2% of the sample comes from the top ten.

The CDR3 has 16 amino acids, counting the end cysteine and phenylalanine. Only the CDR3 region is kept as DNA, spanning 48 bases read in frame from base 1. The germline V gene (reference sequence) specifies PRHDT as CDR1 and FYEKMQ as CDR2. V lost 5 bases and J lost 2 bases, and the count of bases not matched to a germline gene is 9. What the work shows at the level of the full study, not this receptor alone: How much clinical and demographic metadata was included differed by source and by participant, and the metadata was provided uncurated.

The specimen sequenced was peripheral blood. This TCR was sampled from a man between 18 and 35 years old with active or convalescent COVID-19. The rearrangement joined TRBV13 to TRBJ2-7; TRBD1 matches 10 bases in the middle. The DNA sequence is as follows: TGTGCCAGCAGCCGGGACAGGGGAAATCTGGCCTACGAGCAGTACTTC. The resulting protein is CASSRDRGNLAYEQYF.